The entry below describes one TCR beta chain. This record belongs to a study of OX40 agonist ivuxolimab in advanced cancers. The assay was immunoSEQ multiplex PCR, and TCRdb's table has in-frame clones only and misses some. Of roughly 59,000 clones in the sample, 88% were seen once. Trimming cost V 6 bases and J 4 bases, with 25 bases left between them. The CDR3 consists of 17 residues. CDR1 and CDR2 from the germline V gene are SGHNT and YYREEE (reference sequence). Source: CD4+ or CD8+ T cells sorted from blood, taken in a trial of the OX40 agonist ivuxolimab. The receptor was isolated from an adult with an advanced solid tumor such as melanoma, head and neck, liver or kidney cancer. This chain joins TRBV5-4 and TRBJ1-2; D possibly corresponds to TRBD1 (6 bases). CDR3 region: CASTTDGGRSGVYGYTF. CDR3 nucleotide sequence: TGTGCCAGCACCACAGATGGGGGGCGCTCTGGCGTCTATGGCTACACCTTC. Using reference TRBV5-4 and TRBJ1-2 for the parts outside the CDR3, the full variable domain is ETGVTQSPTHLIKTRGQQVTLRCSSQSGHNTVSWYQQALGQGPQFIFQYYREEENGRGNFPPRFSGLQFPNYSSELNVNALELDDSALYLCASTTDGGRSGVYGYTFGSGTRLTVV.